One and the same sample provided the 29 T cell receptor beta chains below, sequenced in a study of tumor and adjacent non-tumor tissue in lung cancer. Three rounds of nested PCR, following a modified ARM-PCR protocol, produced the TCRbeta library. Via MiXCR, TCRdb re-called the multiplex PCR reads, giving one row per CDR3 protein. The sample records over 100,000 distinct CDR3 sequences, about 63% being singletons. The template was RNA from unsorted bulk tissue. This non-tumor lung sample came from over 3 cm beyond the tumor edge. The specimen was distant non-tumor lung tissue. The receptors stem from a man between 60 and 70 years old with non-small cell lung cancer.

Points on this clonotype: Germline and junction disagree at one end, which may indicate a read error. The chain links TRBV29-1 to TRBJ1-2; D unresolved. CDR3 length: 11 amino acids. CDR1 and CDR2 (germline): SQVTM, ANQGSEA. CDR3 sequence: CGVAAKYGYTF. CDR3 sequence (DNA): TGCGGCGTTGCAGCTAAATATGGCTACACCTTC.

This clonotype was counted a single time. One junction end does not reproduce the germline sequence, and a read error may be involved. The chain recombines TRBV12-3 or TRBV12-4 with TRBJ1-1; D is perhaps TRBD1 (5 bases). The CDR3 sequence is 11 residues long. This chain's CDR3 is CTSRQNNEAFF. The DNA of the CDR3 is TGTACCAGCAGACAGAACAATGAAGCTTTCTTT.

Concerning this clonotype: The CDR3 carries no conserved terminal phenylalanine or tryptophan, so it likely arises from a read error. This rearrangement joins TRBV4-1 to TRBJ2-7, with 7 positions matching TRBD2. CDR3 length: 16 amino acids. CDR1 is MGHRA, CDR2 YSYEKL, per germline. V lost 3 bases and J lost 2; bases outside the gene matches: 10. In DNA, the CDR3 is TGCGCCAGCAGCCAGGAGCGGGACCTACGCACCTACGAGCAGTACTAC. Its protein product is CASSQERDLRTYEQYY.

As to this clonotype: A much larger clone is a single base away; this may be a read error. V gene TRBV20-1 combines with J gene TRBJ1-1; a possible D gene is TRBD1 (5 bases). CDR1 is DFQATT and CDR2 is SNEGSKA in the germline V gene (reference sequence). Trimming stripped 3 bases from V and 4 bases from J, with 12 bases between. The CDR3 spans 13 residues. The CDR3 nucleotides are TGCAGTGCTAGTGGGGGTCCTAGCACTGAAGCTTTCTTT. This translates into CSASGGPSTEAFF.

This clonotype was found once. The CDR3 does not end in the conserved phenylalanine or tryptophan, so this is likely a read error. Because the CDR3's place on the DNA is in doubt, the DNA is left out and the CDR3 is given as listed by TCRdb. The gene calls are TRBV11-3 and TRBJ2-1; the table's D call, TRBD2, has no DNA check behind it. 16 amino acids form the CDR3, both terminal residues included. Germline-derived CDR1 and CDR2 are SGHNT and YENEEA. The CDR3 reads CASSLVAMWRANEHFL.

This clonotype has a count of ten or more. This chain joins TRBV6-2 or TRBV6-3 and TRBJ2-7; no clear D gene. In germline, CDR1 is MNHEY, CDR2 SVGEGT. Between the trimmed V and J ends, which lost 2 bases and 0 bases, there was a span of 11 bases. The CDR3 spans 15 residues. The CDR3 DNA sequence: TGTGCCAGCAGTTACACAGCTGGCTTCTCCTACGAGCAGTACTTC. As protein: CASSYTAGFSYEQYF.

A note on this clonotype: This could be a read error, since a much larger clone is one nucleotide away. This rearrangement joins TRBV7-9 to TRBJ2-3, with D possibly called TRBD1 or TRBD2 (6 bases each). The germline V and J ends were trimmed by 3 bases and 2 bases, with 12 bases remaining between them. The CDR3 totals 15 residues. Germline V gene data show CDR1 as SEHNR and CDR2 as FQNEAQ (reference sequence). The CDR3 bases are TGTGCCAGCAGCTTTCAGTGGGGGGCCACAGATACGCAGTATTTT. This encodes CASSFQWGATDTQYF.

A remark on this clonotype: A read error is possible here, since a much larger clone lies one base away. This chain uses TRBV14 with TRBJ1-3, with D possibly TRBD1 on 6 matching bases. CDR3 length equals 14 residues. In germline, CDR1 is SGHDN, CDR2 FVKESK. CDR3 sequence: CVSSQTRGFDTIYF. The CDR3 DNA follows: TGTGTCAGCAGCCAGACCAGGGGCTTCGACACCATATATTTT.

Worth noting for this clonotype: The conserved final phenylalanine or tryptophan is absent from the CDR3, which likely points to a read error. The V gene is TRBV12-3 or TRBV12-4, the J gene TRBJ2-7, with D perhaps being TRBD1 or TRBD2 (6 bases each). The CDR3 spans 15 residues. Trimming took off 6 bases at V and 4 bases at J, with 19 bases between the two ends. The CDR3 nucleotides are TGTGCCAGCAGCCTCCGGGGGCTTGGATCATACGAGCAGTACCTC. This translates into CASSLRGLGSYEQYL.

To note about this clonotype: Germline and junction disagree at one end, which may indicate a read error. The chain links TRBV6-1 to TRBJ1-2, with no clear D. Germline-derived CDR1 and CDR2 are MNHNS and SASEGT. CDR3 length: 14 amino acids. The CDR3 DNA reads as TGTGTCAGCAGTACCCTCGACGGTCTTGGAGGCTACACCTTC. Protein: CVSSTLDGLGGYTF.

Concerning this clonotype itself: An end of the junction differs from the germline gene, which may be a read error. J is TRBJ2-4 and V is TRBV5-5, with 7 bases matching TRBD2. The CDR3 consists of 19 residues. CDR1 SGHKS and CDR2 YYEKEE come from the germline V gene (reference sequence). CDR3 DNA: TGTGCCAGCAGCTTGGAGGCAGGACTAGTGGATTCAGCCACAAACATTCAGTACTTC. Residues: CASSLEAGLVDSATNIQYF.

This clonotype was observed once. The chain combines TRBV7-2 with TRBJ2-5; possibly TRBD1 for D (6 bases). Deletions cut 3 bases from V and 4 bases from J, with 6 bases between. This CDR3 region has 12 residues. CDR1 SGHTA and CDR2 FQGNSA come from the germline V gene. The CDR3 region is CASSFRGETQYF. The DNA of the CDR3 is TGTGCCAGCAGCTTCAGGGGAGAGACCCAGTACTTC.

This clonotype appeared many times. The V gene is TRBV7-9, the J gene TRBJ1-2; tentatively, D is TRBD1 (6 bases). Germline CDR1 and CDR2: SEHNR and FQNEAQ (reference sequence). CDR3 size: 14 residues. Between the trimmed V and J ends, which lost 1 base and 3 bases, there was a span of 9 bases. In nucleotides, the CDR3 is TGTGCCAGCAGCTTAGTAGGACAGTACTATGGCTACACCTTC. This encodes CASSLVGQYYGYTF.

This clonotype was counted many times. V is TRBV20-1 and J is TRBJ2-5; TRBD1 matches 7 bases. V shed 5 bases, J shed 3 bases, and the junction held 6 bases outside the gene matches. CDR3 length: 13 residues. CDR1 and CDR2 (germline): DFQATT, SNEGSKA (reference sequence). CDR3 nucleotides: TGCAGTGCTCCACCCGGGACAGAAGAGACCCAGTACTTC. Its translation: CSAPPGTEETQYF.

V is TRBV29-1 and J is TRBJ2-7, with D maybe TRBD2 (6 bases). Trimming stripped 6 bases from V and 0 bases from J, with 18 bases between. This CDR3 region has 15 residues. The germline CDR1 and CDR2 sequences are SQVTM and ANQGSEA. CDR3 protein: CSVRSSYGGSYEQYF. CDR3 bases: TGCAGCGTAAGGTCTTCCTACGGGGGCTCCTACGAGCAGTACTTC.

On this clonotype: A much larger clone is a single base away; this may be a read error. The V and J genes are TRBV6-1 and TRBJ2-1; no definite D call. The CDR3 is 12 amino acids. Trimming left V 6 bases short and J 10 bases short, with 13 bases between. Germline assignment: CDR1 MNHNS and CDR2 SASEGT. The CDR3 region has the DNA TGTGCCAGCAGAGGTCCCCGCCGGGAGCAGTTCTTC. The encoded protein is CASRGPRREQFF.

Points on this clonotype: Just one base apart from a much larger clone, this may be a read error. The chain uses TRBV6-5 and TRBJ1-3; D unclear. The V gene's germline CDR1 is MNHEY and CDR2 SVGAGI. V dropped 10 bases and J dropped 0 bases, with 10 bases sitting between them. The CDR3 consists of 13 residues. The CDR3 reads CANRGASGNTIYF. The CDR3 region has the DNA TGTGCCAACCGCGGCGCCTCTGGAAACACCATATATTTT.

A few counts support this clonotype. The rearrangement links TRBV10-3 to TRBJ2-1; 7 bases map to TRBD2. The CDR3 loop spans 14 amino acids. Germline V gene data show CDR1 as ENHRY and CDR2 as SYGVKD. V shed 3 bases, J shed 6 bases, and the junction held 5 bases outside the gene matches. The CDR3 DNA reads as TGTGCCATCAGTGAAGGCGGGAGATCCAATGAGCAGTTCTTC. Translating gives CAISEGGRSNEQFF.

In regard to this clonotype: A single base separates this from a much larger clone, so it may be a read error. The rearrangement joins TRBV12-3 or TRBV12-4 to TRBJ2-5; D call uncertain. This CDR3 has 13 residues. CDR3 region: CVSSFLLTETQYF. The CDR3 nucleotides are TGTGTCAGCAGTTTTTTGCTAACGGAGACCCAGTACTTC.

The V and J genes are TRBV7-9 and TRBJ2-3; TRBD1 aligns across 8 bases. Germline lookup yields CDR1 SEHNR and CDR2 FQNEAQ (reference sequence). The CDR3 length is 12 residues. The V and J ends lost 9 bases and 3 bases, in that order; junction bases with no gene match: 2. The CDR3 bases are TGTGCCAGTGGACAGGGAACAGATACGCAGTATTTT. Protein product: CASGQGTDTQYF. Looking up the rest from reference TRBV7-9 and TRBJ2-3 gives the full variable domain: DTGVSQNPRHKITKRGQNVTFRCDPISEHNRLYWYRQTLGQGPEFLTYFQNEAQLEKSRLLSDRFSAERPKGSFSTLEIQRTEQGDSAMYLCASGQGTDTQYFGPGTRLTVL.

A word on this clonotype: At one end, the junction sequence differs from germline, possibly due to a read error. The CDR3 nucleotides read TGCGCCAGCACCCAAGTGGACTTGCGCTCCTACAATGAGCAATTCTTC. This codes for CASTQVDLRSYNEQFF. This chain uses TRBV4-1 with TRBJ2-1; perhaps TRBD2 as D (5 bases). Germline lookup yields CDR1 MGHRA and CDR2 YSYEKL. This CDR3 contains 16 residues.

The gene calls are TRBV6-2 or TRBV6-3 and TRBJ1-5; perhaps TRBD1 as D (5 bases). The V gene's germline CDR1 is MNHEY and CDR2 SVGEGT. The CDR3 has 14 residues. The CDR3 DNA reads TGTGCATGCAGCTCCGACAGCCTTTATCAGCCCCAGCATTTT. Protein sequence: CACSSDSLYQPQHF.

Concerning this clonotype: Its ends do not fully match the called genes, so a read error is possible. The chain combines TRBV9 with TRBJ2-2; 7 bases are a match to TRBD2. The length of the CDR3 is 15 residues. CDR1 and CDR2 from the germline V gene are SGDLS and YYNGEE. CDR3 in DNA: TGTGACAGCATCCCGGGACTAATAAACACCGGGGAGCTGTTTTTT. Translating gives CDSIPGLINTGELFF. Full variable domain (missing parts from reference TRBV9 and TRBJ2-2): DSGVTQTPKHLITATGQRVTLRCSPRSGDLSVYWYQQSLDQGLQFLIQYYNGEERAKGNILERFSAQQFPDLHSELNLSSLELGDSALYFCDSIPGLINTGELFFGEGSRLTVL.

With regard to this clonotype: At one of its ends the junction is not consistent with the germline gene, which may arise from a read error. The chain links TRBV5-4 to TRBJ1-2; 7 bases fit TRBD1. CDR3 length: 16 residues. Looked up from germline, CDR1 is SGHNT and CDR2 is YYREEE (reference sequence). CDR3 protein: CAGSPGTRDSNYGYTF. The CDR3 coding sequence is TGTGCCGGCAGCCCAGGCACCCGGGACAGTAACTATGGCTACACCTTC.

There are many counts of this clonotype. The chain recombines TRBV5-4 with TRBJ2-1, with no clear D. Germline V gene data show CDR1 as SGHNT and CDR2 as YYREEE (reference sequence). The V gene lost 2 bases and the J gene lost 5 bases, with 5 bases spanning the gap. This CDR3 is 12 amino acids long. The CDR3 nucleotides read TGTGCCAGCAGCTTACAAGACAATGAGCAGTTCTTC. Residues: CASSLQDNEQFF.

A remark on this clonotype: A much larger clone differs from this one at a single base, so this may be a read error. V usage is TRBV5-6 and J usage is TRBJ2-7, with 7 bases fitting TRBD2. Germline assignment: CDR1 SGHDT and CDR2 YYEEEE. The CDR3 consists of 13 residues. The CDR3, as DNA: TGTGCCAGCAGCTTGCCAGGGAGGGTCGAGCGGTACTTC. As protein: CASSLPGRVERYF.

The chain carries TRBV12-3 or TRBV12-4 and TRBJ2-7; possibly TRBD1 for D (6 bases). The CDR3 consists of 15 residues. CDR3 nucleotides: TGTGTCAACAGTCAGGGGCGGGTCGGAGCCTACGAGCAGTACTTC. This translates into CVNSQGRVGAYEQYF.

As for this clonotype: The junction does not match germline at one end; this may be a read error. The chain links TRBV28 to TRBJ2-7; 8 nucleotides match TRBD2. Germline CDR1 is MDHEN and CDR2 is SYDVKM. CDR3 length equals 16 residues. The CDR3 sequence is CVSSLSSGSNSLEQYF. CDR3 sequence (DNA): TGTGTCAGCAGTTTAAGCAGCGGGAGTAACTCTCTCGAGCAGTACTTC.

This clonotype came up once. With a much larger clone just one base away, this may be a read error. This chain links TRBV7-8 with TRBJ2-3; no reliable D call. The germline V gene encodes CDR1 SGHVS and CDR2 FQNEAQ. V lost 7 bases and J 5 bases, leaving 19 bases between the germline ends. CDR3 size: 15 residues. In DNA form, the CDR3 reads TGTGCCAGCACACAAAGCGTGAGTCTTATAGATACGCAGTATTTT. The encoded protein is CASTQSVSLIDTQYF.